This T cell receptor (beta chain) was documented in a study of OX40 agonist ivuxolimab in advanced cancers. Overall study findings and caveats: Relative to CD4+ cells, CD8+ T cells on average had more expanded clones.

The protocol was immunoSEQ multiplex PCR, while the TCRdb copy is restricted to in-frame clones and leaves out a portion. The sample consists of 50,000 to 65,000 clones, around 86% of them appearing once. Regarding this clone: Its antigen is not identified.

Per germline, CDR1 DFQATT and CDR2 SNEGSKA (reference sequence). Trimming removed 7 bases at V and 3 bases at J, with 8 bases between. This CDR3 spans 11 amino acids. The TCR comes from an adult with an advanced solid tumor such as melanoma, head and neck, liver or kidney cancer. The chain combines TRBV20-1 with TRBJ2-3; tentative D call: TRBD1 (5 bases). Sequences were derived from CD4+ or CD8+ T cells sorted from blood, sampled in a trial of the OX40 agonist ivuxolimab. CDR3 protein: CSVTVTDTQYF. DNA for the CDR3: TGCAGTGTGACAGTTACAGATACGCAGTATTTT.